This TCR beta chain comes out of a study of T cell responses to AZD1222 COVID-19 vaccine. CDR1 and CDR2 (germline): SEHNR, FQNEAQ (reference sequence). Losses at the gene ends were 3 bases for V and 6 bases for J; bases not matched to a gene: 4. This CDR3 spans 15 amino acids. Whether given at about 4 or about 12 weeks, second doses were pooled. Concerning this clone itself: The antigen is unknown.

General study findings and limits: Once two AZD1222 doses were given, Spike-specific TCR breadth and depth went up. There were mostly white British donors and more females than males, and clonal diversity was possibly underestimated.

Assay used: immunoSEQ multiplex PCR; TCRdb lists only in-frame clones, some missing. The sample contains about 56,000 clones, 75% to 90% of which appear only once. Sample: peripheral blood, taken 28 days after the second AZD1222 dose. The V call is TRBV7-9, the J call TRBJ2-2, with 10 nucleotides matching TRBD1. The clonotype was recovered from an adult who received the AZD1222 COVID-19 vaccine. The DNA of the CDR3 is TGTGCCAGCAGCTTGAGACAGGGGGCCGCCGGGGAGCTGTTTTTT. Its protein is CASSLRQGAAGELFF.